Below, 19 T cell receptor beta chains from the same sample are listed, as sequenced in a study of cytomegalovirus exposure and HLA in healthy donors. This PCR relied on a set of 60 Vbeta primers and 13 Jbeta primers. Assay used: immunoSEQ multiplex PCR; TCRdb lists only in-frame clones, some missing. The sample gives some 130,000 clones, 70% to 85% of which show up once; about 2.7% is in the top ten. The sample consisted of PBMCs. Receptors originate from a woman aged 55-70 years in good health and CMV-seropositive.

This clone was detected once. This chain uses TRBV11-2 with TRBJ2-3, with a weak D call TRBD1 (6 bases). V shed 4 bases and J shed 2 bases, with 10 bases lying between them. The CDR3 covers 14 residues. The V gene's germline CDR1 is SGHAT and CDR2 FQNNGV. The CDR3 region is CASSSMGATDTQYF. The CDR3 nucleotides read TGTGCCAGCAGCTCCATGGGGGCCACAGATACGCAGTATTTT.

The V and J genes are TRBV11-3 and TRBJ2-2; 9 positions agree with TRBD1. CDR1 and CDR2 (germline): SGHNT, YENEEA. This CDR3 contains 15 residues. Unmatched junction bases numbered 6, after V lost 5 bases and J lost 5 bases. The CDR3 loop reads CASSLGQGETGELFF. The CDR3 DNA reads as TGTGCCAGCAGCCTGGGACAGGGAGAGACCGGGGAGCTGTTTTTT.

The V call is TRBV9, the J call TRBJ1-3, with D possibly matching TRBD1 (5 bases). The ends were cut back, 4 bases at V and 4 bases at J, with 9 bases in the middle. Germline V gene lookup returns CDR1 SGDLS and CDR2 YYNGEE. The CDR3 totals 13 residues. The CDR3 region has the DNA TGTGCCAGCAGCCCGGGGGGGGGAAACACCATATATTTT. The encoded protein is CASSPGGGNTIYF.

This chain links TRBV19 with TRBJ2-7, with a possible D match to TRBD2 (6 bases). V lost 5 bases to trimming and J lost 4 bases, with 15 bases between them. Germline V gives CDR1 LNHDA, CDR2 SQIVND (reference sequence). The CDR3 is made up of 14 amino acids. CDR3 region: CASSHPGLQYEQYF. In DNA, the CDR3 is TGTGCCAGTAGTCACCCGGGACTTCAGTACGAGCAGTACTTC.

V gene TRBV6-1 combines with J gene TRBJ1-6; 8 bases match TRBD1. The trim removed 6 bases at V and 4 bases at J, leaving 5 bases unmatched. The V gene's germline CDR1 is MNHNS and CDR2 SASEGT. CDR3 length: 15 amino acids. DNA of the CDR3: TGTGCCAGCAGGGCACGGACAGGGTATAATTCACCCCTCCACTTT. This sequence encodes CASRARTGYNSPLHF.

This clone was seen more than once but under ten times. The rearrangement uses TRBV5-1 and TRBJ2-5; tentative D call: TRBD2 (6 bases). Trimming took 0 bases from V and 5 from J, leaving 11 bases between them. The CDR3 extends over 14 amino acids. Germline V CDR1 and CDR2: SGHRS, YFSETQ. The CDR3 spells CASSLGRGRETQYF. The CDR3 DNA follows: TGCGCCAGCAGCTTGGGGAGGGGACGGGAGACCCAGTACTTC.

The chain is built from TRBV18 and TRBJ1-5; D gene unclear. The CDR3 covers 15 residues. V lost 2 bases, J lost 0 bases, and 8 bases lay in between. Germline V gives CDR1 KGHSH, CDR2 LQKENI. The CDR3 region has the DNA TGTGCCAGCTCACCAGGAGGAAATAGCAATCAGCCCCAGCATTTT. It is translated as CASSPGGNSNQPQHF. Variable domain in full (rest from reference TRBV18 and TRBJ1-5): NAGVMQNPRHLVRRRGQEARLRCSPMKGHSHVYWYRQLPEEGLKFMVYLQKENIIDESGMPKERFSAEFPKEGPSILRIQQVVRGDSAAYFCASSPGGNSNQPQHFGDGTRLSIL.

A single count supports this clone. The CDR3 spells CASSKLAPRLETQYF. CDR3 bases: TGTGCCAGCAGTAAACTAGCACCTCGCTTAGAGACCCAGTACTTC. The chain has TRBV6-4 and TRBJ2-5, with D possibly matching TRBD2 (6 bases). CDR3 length: 15 amino acids. The ends were cut back, 5 bases at V and 4 bases at J, with 17 bases in the middle. Germline-derived CDR1 and CDR2 are MRHNA and SNTAGT.

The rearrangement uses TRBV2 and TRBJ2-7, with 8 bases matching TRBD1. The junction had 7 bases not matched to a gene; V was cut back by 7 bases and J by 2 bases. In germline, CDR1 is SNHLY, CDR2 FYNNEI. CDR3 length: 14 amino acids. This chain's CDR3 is CASNGDRPPYEQYF. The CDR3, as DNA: TGTGCCAGCAATGGGGACAGGCCCCCCTACGAGCAGTACTTC.

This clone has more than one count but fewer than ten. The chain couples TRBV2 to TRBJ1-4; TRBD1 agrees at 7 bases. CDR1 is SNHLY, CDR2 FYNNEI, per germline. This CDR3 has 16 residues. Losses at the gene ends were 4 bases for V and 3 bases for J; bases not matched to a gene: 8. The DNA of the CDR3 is TGTGCCAGCAGTGTAAAAGGGGACAGCCCTAATGAAAAACTGTTTTTT. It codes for CASSVKGDSPNEKLFF.

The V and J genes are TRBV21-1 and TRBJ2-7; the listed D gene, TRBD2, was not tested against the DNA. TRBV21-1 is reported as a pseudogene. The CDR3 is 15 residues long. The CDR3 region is CASRSRGSGSYEQYF. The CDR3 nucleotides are TGTGCCAGCAGGTCCAGAGGCAGTGGTTCCTACGAGCAGTACTTC.

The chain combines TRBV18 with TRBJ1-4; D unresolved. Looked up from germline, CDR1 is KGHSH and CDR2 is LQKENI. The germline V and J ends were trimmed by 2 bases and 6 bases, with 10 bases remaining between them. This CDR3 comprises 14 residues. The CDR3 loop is CASSPKTIDEKLFF. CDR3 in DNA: TGTGCCAGCTCACCAAAAACAATTGATGAAAAACTGTTTTTT. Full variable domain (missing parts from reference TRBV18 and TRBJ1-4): NAGVMQNPRHLVRRRGQEARLRCSPMKGHSHVYWYRQLPEEGLKFMVYLQKENIIDESGMPKERFSAEFPKEGPSILRIQQVVRGDSAAYFCASSPKTIDEKLFFGSGTQLSVL.

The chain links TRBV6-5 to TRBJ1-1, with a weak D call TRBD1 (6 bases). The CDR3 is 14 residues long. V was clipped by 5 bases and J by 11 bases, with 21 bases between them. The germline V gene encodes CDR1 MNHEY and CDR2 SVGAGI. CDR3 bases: TGTGCCAGCAGTCCCGGGGTAGGGGGAGTTTGGGCTTTCTTT. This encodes CASSPGVGGVWAFF.

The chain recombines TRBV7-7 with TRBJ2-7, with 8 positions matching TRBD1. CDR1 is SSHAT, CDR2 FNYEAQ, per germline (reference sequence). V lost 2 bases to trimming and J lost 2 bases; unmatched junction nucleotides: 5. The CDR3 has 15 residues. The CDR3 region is CASSLSQGAAYEQYF. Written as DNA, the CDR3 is TGTGCCAGCAGCTTATCTCAGGGGGCGGCCTACGAGCAGTACTTC.

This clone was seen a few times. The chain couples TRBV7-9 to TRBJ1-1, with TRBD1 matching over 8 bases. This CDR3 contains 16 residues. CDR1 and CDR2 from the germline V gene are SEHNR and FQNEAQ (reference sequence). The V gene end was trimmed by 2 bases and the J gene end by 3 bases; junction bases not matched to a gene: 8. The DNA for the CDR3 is TGTGCCAGCAGCTTATTTCAGGGGGCAAGGGACACTGAAGCTTTCTTT. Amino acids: CASSLFQGARDTEAFF. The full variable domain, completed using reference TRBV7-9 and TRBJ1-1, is DTGVSQNPRHKITKRGQNVTFRCDPISEHNRLYWYRQTLGQGPEFLTYFQNEAQLEKSRLLSDRFSAERPKGSFSTLEIQRTEQGDSAMYLCASSLFQGARDTEAFFGQGTRLTVV.

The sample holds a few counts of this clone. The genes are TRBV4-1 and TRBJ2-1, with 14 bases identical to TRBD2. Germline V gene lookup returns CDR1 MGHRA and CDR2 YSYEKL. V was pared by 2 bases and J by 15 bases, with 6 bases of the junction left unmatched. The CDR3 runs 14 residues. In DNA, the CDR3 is TGCGCCAGCAGCCAATCCTTCGGACTAGCGGGGGGGTTCTTC. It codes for CASSQSFGLAGGFF.

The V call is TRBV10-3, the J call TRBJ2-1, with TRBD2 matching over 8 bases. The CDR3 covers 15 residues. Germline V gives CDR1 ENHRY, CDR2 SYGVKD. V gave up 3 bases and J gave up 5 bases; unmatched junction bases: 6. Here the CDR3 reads CAISDYTSGDNEQFF. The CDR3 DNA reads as TGTGCCATCAGTGACTATACTAGCGGCGACAATGAGCAGTTCTTC.

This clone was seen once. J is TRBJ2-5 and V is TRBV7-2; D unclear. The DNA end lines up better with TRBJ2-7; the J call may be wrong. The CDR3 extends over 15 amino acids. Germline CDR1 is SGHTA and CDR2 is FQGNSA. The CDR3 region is CASSLGPTTTYEQYF. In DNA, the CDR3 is TGTGCCAGCAGCTTAGGCCCAACCACCACCTACGAGCAGTACTTC.

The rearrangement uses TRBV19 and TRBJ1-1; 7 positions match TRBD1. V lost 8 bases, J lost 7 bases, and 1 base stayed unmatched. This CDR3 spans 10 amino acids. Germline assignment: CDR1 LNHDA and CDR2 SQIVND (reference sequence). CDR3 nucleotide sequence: TGTGCCAGTGGGACAGTTGAAGCTTTCTTT. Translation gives CASGTVEAFF.